This T cell receptor beta chain was recorded in a study of OX40 agonist ivuxolimab in advanced cancers. Turning to the study itself: Three individuals attained partial responses, comprising one hepatocellular carcinoma case and two cutaneous melanoma cases.

Clones were sequenced by immunoSEQ multiplex PCR, and TCRdb holds only the in-frame ones, with some missing. The sample lists some 62,000 clones; around 85% were seen once. This clone has a handful of counts. Additional DNA sequences in this sample encode the identical CDR3. The germline V gene encodes CDR1 SGHDT and CDR2 YYEEEE. Trimming cost V 0 bases and J 2 bases, with 9 bases left between them. The CDR3 runs to 14 residues. This chain links TRBV5-6 with TRBJ2-7; D not resolved. The sequencing used CD4+ or CD8+ T cells sorted from blood, collected in a trial of the OX40 agonist ivuxolimab. This clonotype originated in an adult with an advanced solid tumor such as melanoma, head and neck, liver or kidney cancer. The CDR3 DNA follows: TGTGCCAGCAGCTTGGGCAGCCAGACCTACGAGCAGTACTTC. This translates into CASSLGSQTYEQYF.